The entry below gives a single T cell receptor (beta chain) sequence along with its context. What it binds is not known. This sample was taken from a study of Ad26.COV2.S vaccination and SARS-CoV-2 variants. Treatment of the sample: some 20 received Ad26.COV2.S at low or high dose, single or two shots; a few received placebo; per-sample allocation not given. It was on day 63 after the first vaccine or placebo injection that samples were taken. Immunization relied on an Ad26 vector, which expressed Wuhan-strain SARS-CoV-2 spike. Findings and caveats of the study: Recipients of either vaccine or placebo displayed similar breadth of non-spike TCRs. The placebo group had lower spike-specific TCR breadth than the vaccine recipients did.

The repertoire was sequenced with immunoSEQ multiplex PCR; TCRdb's copy has only in-frame clones and lacks some. Of about 350,000 clones detected, 70% to 90% appear once; the ten largest clones hold roughly 10%. The CDR3 runs 15 residues. Germline V CDR1 and CDR2: SGHRS, YFSETQ. The V and J ends lost 0 bases and 5 bases, in that order; junction bases with no gene match: 6. Sequencing used peripheral blood, obtained in a trial of Ad26.COV2.S vaccine versus placebo. This sequence was found in a person between 18 and 60 years old who received the Ad26.COV2.S COVID-19 vaccine or a placebo. The chain links TRBV5-1 to TRBJ1-2; 8 nucleotides match TRBD1. CDR3: CASSLAAGTGYGYTF. The CDR3, as DNA: TGCGCCAGCAGCTTGGCCGCCGGGACAGGATATGGCTACACCTTC.